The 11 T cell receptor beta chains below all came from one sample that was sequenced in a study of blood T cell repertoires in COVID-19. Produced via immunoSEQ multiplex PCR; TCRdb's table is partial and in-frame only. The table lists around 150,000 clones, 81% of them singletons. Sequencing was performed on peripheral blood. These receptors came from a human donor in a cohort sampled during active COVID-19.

CDR3 DNA sequence: TGTGCCAGCAGCTTTTATTCAGGGGCCAACGAGCAGTACTTC. Its translation is CASSFYSGANEQYF. This chain joins TRBV7-2 and TRBJ2-7; possibly TRBD1 for D (6 bases). The germline V gene has CDR1 SGHTA and CDR2 FQGNSA. The length of the CDR3 is 14 residues. The V gene lost 3 bases and the J gene lost 5 bases, with 14 bases spanning the gap. Supplemented by reference TRBV7-2 and TRBJ2-7, the full variable domain reads GAGVSQSPSNKVTEKGKDVELRCDPISGHTALYWYRQSLGQGLEFLIYFQGNSAPDKSGLPSDRFSAERTGGSVSTLTIQRTQQEDSAVYLCASSFYSGANEQYFGPGTRLTVT.

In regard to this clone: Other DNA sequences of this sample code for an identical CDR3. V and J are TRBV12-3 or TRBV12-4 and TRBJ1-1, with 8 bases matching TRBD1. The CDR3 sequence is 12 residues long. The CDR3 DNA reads TGTGCTCTCGATGACAGGGGCGGTCCAGCTTTCTTT. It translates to CALDDRGGPAFF.

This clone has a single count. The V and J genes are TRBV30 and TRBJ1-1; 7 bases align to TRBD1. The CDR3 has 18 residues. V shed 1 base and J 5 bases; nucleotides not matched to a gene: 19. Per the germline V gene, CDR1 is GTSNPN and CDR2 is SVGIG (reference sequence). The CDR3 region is CAWSASSFRDRENTEAFF. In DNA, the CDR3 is TGTGCCTGGAGTGCGTCCAGTTTCCGGGACAGAGAGAATACTGAAGCTTTCTTT.

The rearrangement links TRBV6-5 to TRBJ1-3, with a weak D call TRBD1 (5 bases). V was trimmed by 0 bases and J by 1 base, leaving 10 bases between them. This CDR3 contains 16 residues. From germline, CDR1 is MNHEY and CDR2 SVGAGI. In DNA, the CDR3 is TGTGCCAGCAGTTACTCCAGGGTCGGTTCTGGAAACACCATATATTTT. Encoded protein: CASSYSRVGSGNTIYF.

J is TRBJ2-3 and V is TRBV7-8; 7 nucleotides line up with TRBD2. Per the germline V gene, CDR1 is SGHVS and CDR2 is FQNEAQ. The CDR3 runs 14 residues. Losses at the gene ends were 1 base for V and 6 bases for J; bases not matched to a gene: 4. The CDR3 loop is CASSLDPRGDTQYF. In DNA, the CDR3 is TGTGCCAGCAGCTTAGATCCGCGGGGGGATACGCAGTATTTT.

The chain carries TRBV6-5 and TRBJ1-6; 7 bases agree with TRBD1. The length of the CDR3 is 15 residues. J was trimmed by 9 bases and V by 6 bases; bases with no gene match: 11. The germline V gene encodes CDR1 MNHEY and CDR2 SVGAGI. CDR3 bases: TGTGCCAGCAGGCCCGAAGGGGGCCCCATTTCACCCCTCCACTTT. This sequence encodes CASRPEGGPISPLHF.

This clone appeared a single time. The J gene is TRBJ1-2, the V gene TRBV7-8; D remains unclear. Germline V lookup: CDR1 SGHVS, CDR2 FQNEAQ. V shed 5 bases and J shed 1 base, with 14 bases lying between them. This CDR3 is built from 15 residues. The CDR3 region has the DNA TGTGCCAGCAGCCCGTTCACGGAGATTAACTATGGCTACACCTTC. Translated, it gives CASSPFTEINYGYTF. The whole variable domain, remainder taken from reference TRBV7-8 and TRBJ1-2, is GAGVSQSPRYKVAKRGQDVALRCDPISGHVSLFWYQQALGQGPEFLTYFQNEAQLDKSGLPSDRFFAERPEGSVSTLKIQRTQQEDSAVYLCASSPFTEINYGYTFGSGTRLTVV.

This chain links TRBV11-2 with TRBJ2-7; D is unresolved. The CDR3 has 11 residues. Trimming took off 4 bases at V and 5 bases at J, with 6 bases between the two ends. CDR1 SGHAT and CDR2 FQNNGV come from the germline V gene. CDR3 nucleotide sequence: TGTGCCAGCAGCTCACGGGACGAGCAGTACTTC. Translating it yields CASSSRDEQYF.

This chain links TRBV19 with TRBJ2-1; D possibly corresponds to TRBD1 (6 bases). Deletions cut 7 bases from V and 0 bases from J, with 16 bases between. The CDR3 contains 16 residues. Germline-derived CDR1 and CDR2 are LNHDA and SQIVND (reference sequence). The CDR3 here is CASIGGQASSYNEQFF. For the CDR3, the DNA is TGTGCCAGTATTGGGGGCCAGGCGAGCTCCTACAATGAGCAGTTCTTC.

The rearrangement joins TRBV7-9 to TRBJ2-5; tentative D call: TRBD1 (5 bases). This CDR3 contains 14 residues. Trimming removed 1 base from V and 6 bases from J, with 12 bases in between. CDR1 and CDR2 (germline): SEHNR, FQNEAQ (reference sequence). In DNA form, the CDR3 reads TGTGCCAGCAGCTTAGGCAGGGATAGACAGACCCAGTACTTC. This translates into CASSLGRDRQTQYF.

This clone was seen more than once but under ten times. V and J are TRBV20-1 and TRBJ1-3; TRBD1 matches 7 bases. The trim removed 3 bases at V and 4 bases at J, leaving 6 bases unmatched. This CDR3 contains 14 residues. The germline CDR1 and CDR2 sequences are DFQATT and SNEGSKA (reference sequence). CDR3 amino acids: CSASPDRAGNTIYF. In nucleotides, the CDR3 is TGCAGTGCTAGTCCCGACAGGGCAGGAAACACCATATATTTT.